This entry features one T cell receptor (beta chain) sequence. The CDR3 sequence is 15 residues long. Losses at the gene ends were 5 bases for V and 5 bases for J; bases not matched to a gene: 9. CDR1 and CDR2 (germline): PRHDT, FYEKMQ (reference sequence). This sample is drawn from a study of CD8 T cells in Susac syndrome. The RNA, about 0.45 to 1 ug, was put through reverse transcription using random hexamers. TCRdb called the immunoSEQ multiplex PCR reads again in MiXCR, with one record for every CDR3 protein. The sample records about 150,000 distinct CDR3 sequences, roughly 95% being singletons. Sequencing input: CD8+ T cells from PBMCs. The sequence was collected from a human donor with multiple sclerosis. This sequence joins TRBV13 and TRBJ2-5; 9 nucleotides line up with TRBD1. CDR3 sequence (DNA): TGTGCCAGCAGCGCCGCCCGGGACAGGGCGGAGACCCAGTACTTC. This encodes CASSAARDRAETQYF.